The present T cell receptor beta chain was sequenced within a study of shared T cell receptors in the human thymus (dated by TCRdb to the early 2020s). Context from the whole study: The study examined how self-reactive, shared T-cell receptor alpha chains are generated in the human thymus.

According to the germline V gene, CDR1 reads MNHNS and CDR2 reads SASEGT. From the cysteine through the phenylalanine, the CDR3 covers 15 amino acids. Kept here is only the CDR3 DNA, which spans 45 bases and is read in frame from base 1. V is shortened by 3 bases, J by 2 bases, and the region joining them spans 13 bases. To note about this clone: What this receptor recognizes is not known. Per-base qualities were not stored, and no clone one base away is much larger.

Libraries were made using the immunoSEQ multiplex PCR assay. Drawn from immuneACCESS, this table holds only the in-frame rearrangements with V and J called that TCRdb kept. Clones are partly lost; checked studies trace under half to an unresolved V gene and leave the rest unexplained. The sample table records about 660,000 clones; roughly 88% of these occur just once. Of the sample, over 0.008% falls within the top ten clones. The same data also went into a second study, on human thymus T cells. From the second report: In Finland, the donors were immunologically healthy infants who were having open corrective cardiac surgery for congenital heart defects. Thymus tissue was collected as surgical resects that were removed during corrective cardiac surgery. V and J gene segment usage appeared biased in both thymic and peripheral blood repertoires. The related research found that thymic TCR repertoires overlapped highly between unrelated individuals. The study used under 10 infant thymus samples plus four related peripheral blood samples to characterize TCR alpha and beta repertoires. The infant donors were roughly 7 to 250 days old, and the cohort included roughly six males and a couple of females. After being mechanically released from the tissue, thymocytes were kept at -70 degrees C in pellets of 10-30 million cells. A QIAsymphony instrument was used to extract genomic DNA from frozen cell pellets. The immunoSEQ multiplex PCR assay was used to amplify the TCRB and TCRAD loci from a standardized quantity of quality-controlled genomic DNA. The amplicons spanned the V(D)J region and were long enough to cover the CDR3 and allow V and J genes to be identified. Through the commercial immunoSEQ service, the amplicons were sequenced on an Illumina platform. Primer bias and sequencing errors were corrected as previously described, and TCRAD and TCRB were defined on the basis of the IMGT database. immunoSEQ Analyzer 3.0 and VDJTools were used for repertoire analysis, which covered basic statistics, V/J segment usage, diversity estimates, rarefaction and pairwise overlap. To estimate diversity, the Chao1, ChaoE, Efron-Thisted, Shannon and inverse Simpson indices were applied, and diversity was also estimated on datasets down-sampled to the smallest sample. Repertoire overlap used strict matching of CDR3 nucleotide sequence, V gene and J gene, with Jaccard-based multidimensional scaling clustering. On average, roughly 800,000 unique TCRB clonotypes were obtained from thymus samples, compared with approximately 84,000 from blood samples.

Specimen: thymocytes. The V gene is TRBV6-1 and the J gene is TRBJ1-1, with a weak D call of TRBD1 (5 bases match). The receptor was derived from a boy under two years old with a congenital heart defect. Donor details come from another sample of the same person, matched by shared clones. This receptor carries the CDR3 CASSDPTVVNTEAFF. The DNA sequence is as follows: TGTGCCAGCAGTGACCCGACAGTGGTAAACACTGAAGCTTTCTTT.